The T cell receptor beta chain under discussion was sequenced for a study of blood T cell repertoires in COVID-19. Germline CDR1 is SGHRS and CDR2 is YFSETQ. The V gene end was trimmed by 4 bases and the J gene end by 5 bases; junction bases not matched to a gene: 19. This CDR3 comprises 18 residues. The data were produced by immunoSEQ multiplex PCR, yet TCRdb's version contains in-frame clones alone and is incomplete. The table records 150,000 or so clones, approximately 80% of them present only once. Sequenced input: PBMCs or T cells enriched from blood (not recorded which). The J gene is TRBJ2-5, the V gene TRBV5-1; 8 bases align to TRBD1. The source is a man aged 35 to 55 who had recovered from COVID-19. The CDR3 DNA follows: TGCGCCAGCAGCCAACGGCCGGTAACAGGGGGAAGTCGGGAGACCCAGTACTTC. The encoded protein is CASSQRPVTGGSRETQYF.